One and the same sample provided the 28 T cell receptor beta chains below, sequenced in a study of beta chain features in type 1 diabetes. General study points: Patients with Type 1 diabetes showed moderately but significantly shorter TCRB CDR3s in all four CD4+ subsets.

Sequencing targeted expressed TCRB transcripts, as all isolated RNA had been reverse transcribed. The protocol was immunoSEQ multiplex PCR, while the TCRdb copy is restricted to in-frame clones and leaves out a portion. The top ten clones hold about 0.02% of a sample with about 740,000 clones, around an eighth of them seen once. Antigens for these TCRs are unknown. Input material: naive CD4+ T cells from blood. All receptors come from a man younger than 35 with type 1 diabetes.

The chain recombines TRBV9 with TRBJ2-7; possibly TRBD2 for D (6 bases). Germline CDR1 and CDR2: SGDLS and YYNGEE. The CDR3 runs to 14 residues. V dropped 1 base and J dropped 1 base, with 9 bases sitting between them. CDR3 bases: TGTGCCAGCAGCGTACTAGCGCTTTCCTACGAGCAGTACTTC. Its translation: CASSVLALSYEQYF.

This clone was counted between two and nine times. The rearrangement joins TRBV27 to TRBJ2-7, with D possibly matching TRBD1 (5 bases). Germline assignment: CDR1 MNHEY and CDR2 SMNVEV (reference sequence). Between the trimmed V and J ends, which lost 2 bases and 4 bases, there was a span of 9 bases. The CDR3 contains 13 residues. The CDR3 nucleotides read TGTGCCAGCAGTTTACAGGGAATGTACGAGCAGTACTTC. Translated: CASSLQGMYEQYF.

The J gene is TRBJ2-1, the V gene TRBV18; perhaps TRBD1 as D (6 bases). V lost 0 bases and J lost 8, with 11 bases in between. CDR3 size: 14 residues. Germline loops: CDR1 KGHSH, CDR2 LQKENI. CDR3 region: CASSPPGKGDEQFF. The CDR3 coding sequence is TGTGCCAGCTCACCACCGGGGAAGGGGGATGAGCAGTTCTTC.

This clone was detected only a few times. V gene TRBV7-2 combines with J gene TRBJ1-5, with D possibly being TRBD1 (6 bases). The CDR3 consists of 15 residues. Germline V lookup: CDR1 SGHTA, CDR2 FQGNSA. Trimming left V 2 bases short and J 3 bases short, with 11 bases between. The CDR3 region has the DNA TGTGCCAGCAGCTTATGGGGGGCAGACAATCAGCCCCAGCATTTT. Encoded protein: CASSLWGADNQPQHF.

This clone was counted a few times. The chain is built from TRBV5-1 and TRBJ1-2; D is perhaps TRBD1 (6 bases). This CDR3 has 14 residues. Per the germline V gene, CDR1 is SGHRS and CDR2 is YFSETQ. V was trimmed by 4 bases and J by 2 bases, leaving 12 bases between them. CDR3 residues: CASSPDRKNYGYTF. The CDR3 bases are TGCGCCAGCAGCCCGGACAGAAAAAACTATGGCTACACCTTC. The whole variable domain, filled in from reference TRBV5-1 and TRBJ1-2, reads KAGVTQTPRYLIKTRGQQVTLSCSPISGHRSVSWYQQTPGQGLQFLFEYFSETQRNKGNFPGRFSGRQFSNSRSEMNVSTLELGDSALYLCASSPDRKNYGYTFGSGTRLTVV.

The chain uses TRBV30 and TRBJ1-2; tentatively, D is TRBD1 (6 bases). Trimming left V 6 bases short and J 4 bases short, with 15 bases between. The CDR3 runs to 13 residues. CDR1 is GTSNPN, CDR2 SVGIG, per germline (reference sequence). The CDR3 bases are TGTGCCTGCCCGCCGGGGGGCGCCTATGGCTACACCTTC. Encoded protein: CACPPGGAYGYTF.

The rearrangement joins TRBV30 to TRBJ1-5; D is possibly TRBD1 (5 bases). Germline V gene data show CDR1 as GTSNPN and CDR2 as SVGIG (reference sequence). The ends were cut back, 6 bases at V and 1 base at J, with 10 bases in the middle. CDR3 size: 13 residues. The CDR3 spells CACPKGSNQPQHF. The CDR3 DNA reads as TGTGCCTGCCCTAAGGGGAGCAATCAGCCCCAGCATTTT. Filled out from reference TRBV30 and TRBJ1-5, the complete variable domain reads SQTIHQWPATLVQPVGSPLSLECTVEGTSNPNLYWYRQAAGRGLQLLFYSVGIGQISSEVPQNLSASRPQDRQFILSSKKLLLSDSGFYLCACPKGSNQPQHFGDGTRLSIL.

The CDR3 DNA sequence: TGTGCCAGCAGTTTGGGACTAGCGGGGGCTCAAGAGACCCAGTACTTC. Protein product: CASSLGLAGAQETQYF. The rearrangement uses TRBV27 and TRBJ2-5; 14 bases align to TRBD2. The CDR3 extends over 16 amino acids. Germline CDR1 reads MNHEY; CDR2 reads SMNVEV (reference sequence). The junction had 2 bases not matched to a gene; V was cut back by 3 bases and J by 2 bases.

This chain connects TRBV28 to TRBJ1-2, with D possibly being TRBD1 (5 bases). V lost 2 bases to trimming and J lost 8 bases, with 15 bases between them. This CDR3 is 14 amino acids long. Germline V CDR1 and CDR2: MDHEN, SYDVKM. Here the CDR3 DNA reads TGTGCCAGCAGTTTAGCCCCCACAGGCCTAGGCTACACCTTC. Residues: CASSLAPTGLGYTF.

This clone was detected a few times. Other DNA sequences from this sample encode an identical CDR3 as well. This chain uses TRBV20-1 with TRBJ2-3, with no clear D. Germline lookup yields CDR1 DFQATT and CDR2 SNEGSKA (reference sequence). This CDR3 contains 10 residues. V dropped 4 bases and J dropped 2 bases, with 1 base sitting between them. The chain's CDR3 is CSANTDTQYF. DNA of the CDR3: TGCAGTGCTAACACAGATACGCAGTATTTT.

The chain has TRBV7-3 and TRBJ2-5, with TRBD1 matching 10 bases. The CDR3 is made up of 15 amino acids. Trimming removed 5 bases from V and 4 bases from J; junction bases left unmatched: 7. Germline lookup yields CDR1 SGHTA and CDR2 FQGTGA. As DNA, the CDR3 is TGTGCCAGCAGCCCTAGACAGGGGGCAAGAGAGACCCAGTACTTC. This translates into CASSPRQGARETQYF.

The chain recombines TRBV28 with TRBJ1-2; 7 bases agree with TRBD1. The length of the CDR3 is 13 residues. Germline lookup yields CDR1 MDHEN and CDR2 SYDVKM. The junction had 5 bases not matched to a gene; V was cut back by 2 bases and J by 8 bases. CDR3 nucleotides: TGTGCCAGCAGTTTAAGGGACAGTGAAGGCTACACCTTC. It is translated as CASSLRDSEGYTF.

The chain uses TRBV7-9 and TRBJ2-7; D gene uncertain. The DNA end is a closer match to TRBJ2-5, so the J assignment may be wrong. The CDR3 sequence is 12 residues long. Germline lookup yields CDR1 SEHNR and CDR2 FQNEAQ (reference sequence). DNA for the CDR3: TGTGCCAGCAGCTCCTCCGGGGAGACCCAGTACTTC. As protein: CASSSSGETQYF.

The chain has TRBV7-9 and TRBJ2-1; 8 bases align to TRBD1. V lost 6 bases to trimming and J lost 4 bases; unmatched junction nucleotides: 11. The germline V gene encodes CDR1 SEHNR and CDR2 FQNEAQ (reference sequence). The length of the CDR3 is 16 residues. The CDR3 bases are TGTGCCAGCAGTCTCGGGACAGGCGCCCTTTACAATGAGCAGTTCTTC. Translating it yields CASSLGTGALYNEQFF.

The rearrangement joins TRBV28 to TRBJ2-5; tentative D call: TRBD2 (6 bases). This CDR3 is 12 amino acids long. Trimming removed 6 bases from V and 5 bases from J, with 10 bases in between. Germline values: CDR1 MDHEN, CDR2 SYDVKM. The CDR3, as DNA: TGTGCCAGCAGGGACTATCGTGAGACCCAGTACTTC. This encodes CASRDYRETQYF.

The table lists this clone with a few counts. The chain recombines TRBV6-6 with TRBJ2-2; D uncertain. This CDR3 comprises 14 residues. Between the trimmed V and J ends, which lost 7 bases and 3 bases, there was a span of 12 bases. Per germline, CDR1 MNHNY and CDR2 SVGAGI (reference sequence). The CDR3 spells CASKWTDYTGELFF. DNA for the CDR3: TGTGCCAGCAAGTGGACGGATTACACCGGGGAGCTGTTTTTT.

This clone came up a few times. The chain employs TRBV6-1 and TRBJ1-2; TRBD1 agrees at 7 bases. The V gene's germline CDR1 is MNHNS and CDR2 SASEGT. J gave up 8 bases and V 4 bases, and 10 bases lay outside the gene matches. This CDR3 is built from 14 residues. The CDR3 nucleotides are TGTGCCAGCAGTGCTAACAGGGGCTTGGAGGGCTACACCTTC. It yields the protein CASSANRGLEGYTF.

V is TRBV29-1 and J is TRBJ1-2, with 8 bases that match TRBD1. The length of the CDR3 is 12 residues. The germline V gene encodes CDR1 SQVTM and CDR2 ANQGSEA. V gave up 6 bases and J gave up 4 bases; unmatched junction bases: 4. The CDR3: CSVWTGSYGYTF. The CDR3 region has the DNA TGCAGCGTATGGACAGGGAGCTATGGCTACACCTTC.

The J gene is TRBJ2-5, the V gene TRBV5-1, with D unresolved. V was trimmed by 6 bases and J by 4 bases, leaving 10 bases between them. The CDR3 runs 12 residues. CDR1 is SGHRS and CDR2 is YFSETQ in the germline V gene. CDR3 in DNA: TGCGCCAGCACCGGGTCCCCAGAGACCCAGTACTTC. Residues: CASTGSPETQYF.

This sequence joins TRBV11-2 and TRBJ2-5, with D hard to call. The length of the CDR3 is 14 residues. V lost 5 bases and J 1 base, leaving 11 bases between the germline ends. CDR1 and CDR2 (germline): SGHAT, FQNNGV. This CDR3 is CASSPQTPQETQYF. CDR3 DNA sequence: TGTGCCAGCAGCCCCCAAACTCCCCAAGAGACCCAGTACTTC. The full variable domain, in which reference TRBV11-2 and TRBJ2-5 provide the parts outside the CDR3, is EAGVAQSPRYKIIEKRQSVAFWCNPISGHATLYWYQQILGQGPKLLIQFQNNGVVDDSQLPKDRFSAERLKGVDSTLKIQPAKLEDSAVYLCASSPQTPQETQYFGPGTRLLVL.

The chain carries TRBV21-1 and TRBJ2-7. TRBV21-1 is reported as a pseudogene. The CDR3 has 13 amino acids. As DNA, the CDR3 is TGTGCCAGCAGCAAAGAGGGGGGCTACGAGCAGTACTTC. Residues: CASSKEGGYEQYF.

This clone was seen only a few times. This chain's CDR3 is CASSPQPSNYGYTF. In nucleotides, the CDR3 is TGTGCCAGCAGTCCCCAGCCATCTAACTATGGCTACACCTTC. The chain joins TRBV27 to TRBJ1-2; D remains ambiguous. Between the trimmed V and J ends, which lost 5 bases and 0 bases, there was a span of 10 bases. Germline V gene sequence: CDR1 MNHEY, CDR2 SMNVEV (reference sequence). There are 14 residues in the CDR3.

Only a few counts were recorded for this clone. At one boundary the junction diverges from the germline segment, which might be a read error. The chain carries TRBV7-9 and TRBJ1-1; no definite D call. The CDR3 spans 15 residues. Germline assignment: CDR1 SEHNR and CDR2 FQNEAQ (reference sequence). The CDR3 nucleotides are TGTGCCAGCAGCATAGCCGGGCCCCCTTTGACTGAAGCTTTCTTT. Protein: CASSIAGPPLTEAFF. The full variable domain, its missing parts supplied by reference TRBV7-9 and TRBJ1-1, is DTGVSQNPRHKITKRGQNVTFRCDPISEHNRLYWYRQTLGQGPEFLTYFQNEAQLEKSRLLSDRFSAERPKGSFSTLEIQRTEQGDSAMYLCASSIAGPPLTEAFFGQGTRLTVV.

The chain couples TRBV9 to TRBJ2-5; possible D gene TRBD2, 5 bases. This CDR3 comprises 14 residues. Germline V gene lookup returns CDR1 SGDLS and CDR2 YYNGEE. The V end was cut by 4 bases, the J end by 5 bases, with 15 bases between. CDR3 sequence (DNA): TGTGCCAGCAGCCCCCCCAACGGGGTGGAGACCCAGTACTTC. As protein: CASSPPNGVETQYF.

The V and J genes are TRBV7-2 and TRBJ2-7; D possibly corresponds to TRBD2 (5 bases). The V gene's germline CDR1 is SGHTA and CDR2 FQGNSA. The CDR3 runs 14 residues. V shed 2 bases and J shed 4 bases, with 12 bases lying between them. This CDR3 is CASSLRTLVYEQYF. The CDR3 nucleotides read TGTGCCAGCAGCTTAAGGACTCTAGTTTACGAGCAGTACTTC.

This clone has only a few counts. This sequence joins TRBV28 and TRBJ1-2; the D is unclear. Germline V lookup: CDR1 MDHEN, CDR2 SYDVKM. V lost 6 bases, J lost 7 bases, and 9 bases lay in between. The length of the CDR3 is 11 residues. This CDR3 reads CASRRSGGYTF. CDR3 in DNA: TGTGCCAGCAGGCGAAGCGGTGGCTACACCTTC.

This clone was seen a handful of times. The chain couples TRBV27 to TRBJ2-3; D may be TRBD1 (5 bases). Germline assignment: CDR1 MNHEY and CDR2 SMNVEV (reference sequence). V was clipped by 6 bases and J by 1 base, with 5 bases between them. CDR3 length: 12 amino acids. In DNA form, the CDR3 reads TGTGCCAGCAGGACAGGCACAGATACGCAGTATTTT. Translating gives CASRTGTDTQYF.

This clone was observed a handful of times. The J gene is TRBJ1-1, the V gene TRBV9; D unclear. Trimming cost V 2 bases and J 4 bases, with 9 bases left between them. The germline CDR1 and CDR2 sequences are SGDLS and YYNGEE. This CDR3 contains 13 residues. CDR3 sequence (DNA): TGTGCCAGCAGCGTGGGGAGTGGCACTGAAGCTTTCTTT. It codes for CASSVGSGTEAFF.